The T cell receptor (beta chain) described here comes from a study of CD8+CD57+ T cells in acquired aplastic anemia. Whole-study context: Each DNA sample taken from sorted CD4+ and CD8+ cells came to 2.5 to 4 ug on average. Findings and caveats of the study: Found in both controls and patients were around 29 CD8+ CDR3 sequences. For CD8+ Simpson's diversity, patients and controls showed no significant difference.

TCR beta VDJ and CDR3 were profiled, and genomic DNA was the template. One entry per CDR3 protein results from TCRdb running MiXCR on the reads. Seen here are more than 250,000 distinct CDR3 sequences, approximately 57% observed once, and the top ten hold 7% to 9%. This clonotype was counted many times. Its specificity is not known. CDR1 is MNHEY and CDR2 is SVGAGI in the germline V gene. V lost 2 bases to trimming and J lost 4 bases, with 12 bases between them. This CDR3 is built from 15 residues. The V call is TRBV6-5, the J call TRBJ1-5, with D perhaps matching TRBD1 (5 bases). The receptor was derived from a human donor with severe aplastic anemia or a healthy control (not recorded which). Sequencing was done on a sample of sorted CD4+, CD8+, or CD8+CD57+ T cells (not recorded which) from PBMCs. In DNA, the CDR3 is TGTGCCAGCAGTTACGGGCAGGGACTAAATCAGCCCCAGCATTTT. This gives the protein CASSYGQGLNQPQHF.